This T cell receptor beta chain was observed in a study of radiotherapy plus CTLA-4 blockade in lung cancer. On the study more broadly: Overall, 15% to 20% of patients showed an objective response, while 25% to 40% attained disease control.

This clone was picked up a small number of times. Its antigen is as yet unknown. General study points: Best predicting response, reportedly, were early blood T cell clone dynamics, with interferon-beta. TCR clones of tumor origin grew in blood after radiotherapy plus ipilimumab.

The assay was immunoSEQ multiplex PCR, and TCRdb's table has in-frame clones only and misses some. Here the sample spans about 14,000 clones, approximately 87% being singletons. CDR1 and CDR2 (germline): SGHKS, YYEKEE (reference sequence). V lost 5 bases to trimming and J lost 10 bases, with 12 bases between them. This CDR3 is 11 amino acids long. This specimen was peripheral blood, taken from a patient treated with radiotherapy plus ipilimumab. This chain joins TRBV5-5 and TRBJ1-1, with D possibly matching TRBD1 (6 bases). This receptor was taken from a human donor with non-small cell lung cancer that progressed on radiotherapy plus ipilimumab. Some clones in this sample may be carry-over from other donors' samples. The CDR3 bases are TGTGCCAGCAGGGCGGGGGCAGGAGCTTTCTTT. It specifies CASRAGAGAFF.